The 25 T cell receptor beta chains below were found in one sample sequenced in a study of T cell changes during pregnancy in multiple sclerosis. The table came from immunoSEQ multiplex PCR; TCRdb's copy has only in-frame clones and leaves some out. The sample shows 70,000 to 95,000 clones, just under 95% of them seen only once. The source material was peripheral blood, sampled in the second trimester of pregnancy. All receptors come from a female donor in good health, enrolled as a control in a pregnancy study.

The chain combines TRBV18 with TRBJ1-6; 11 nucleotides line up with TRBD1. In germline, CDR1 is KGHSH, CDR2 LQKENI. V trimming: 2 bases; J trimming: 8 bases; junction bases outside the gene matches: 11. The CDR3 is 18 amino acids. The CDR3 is CASSPTPGQGVKDSPLHF. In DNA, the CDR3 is TGTGCCAGCTCACCAACCCCGGGACAGGGGGTAAAGGATTCACCCCTCCACTTT.

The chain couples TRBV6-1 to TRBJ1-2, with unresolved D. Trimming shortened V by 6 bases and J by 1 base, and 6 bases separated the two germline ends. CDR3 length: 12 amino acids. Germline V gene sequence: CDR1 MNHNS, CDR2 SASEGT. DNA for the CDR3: TGTGCCAGCAGGAGCATTAACTATGGCTACACCTTC. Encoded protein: CASRSINYGYTF.

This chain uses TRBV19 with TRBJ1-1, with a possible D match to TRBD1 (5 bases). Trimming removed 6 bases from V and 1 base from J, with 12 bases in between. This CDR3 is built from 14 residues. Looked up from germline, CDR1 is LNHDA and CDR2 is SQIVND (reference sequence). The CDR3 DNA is TGTGCCAGTAGAAAACTTCAGGGGAACACTGAAGCTTTCTTT. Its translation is CASRKLQGNTEAFF.

CDR3 loop: CASSLTRGLAYEQYF. The DNA for the CDR3 is TGTGCCAGCAGCTTAACGAGGGGGCTTGCCTACGAGCAGTACTTC. The chain couples TRBV7-2 to TRBJ2-7; TRBD1 agrees at 7 bases. CDR3 length: 15 amino acids. Germline trimming cut 2 bases from V and 2 bases from J; bases unmatched to any gene: 6. CDR1 and CDR2 from the germline V gene are SGHTA and FQGNSA.

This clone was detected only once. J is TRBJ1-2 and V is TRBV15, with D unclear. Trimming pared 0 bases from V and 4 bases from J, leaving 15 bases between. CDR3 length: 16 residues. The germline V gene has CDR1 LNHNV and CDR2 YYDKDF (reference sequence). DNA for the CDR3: TGTGCCACCAGCAGAGAGGGAGGTAATATAGGCTATGGCTACACCTTC. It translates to CATSREGGNIGYGYTF.

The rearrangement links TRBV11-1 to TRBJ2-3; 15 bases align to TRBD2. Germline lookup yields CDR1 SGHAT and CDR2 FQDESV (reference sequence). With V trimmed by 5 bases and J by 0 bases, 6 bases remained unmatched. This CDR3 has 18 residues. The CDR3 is CASSLGTSGGYSTDTQYF. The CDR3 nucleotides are TGTGCCAGCAGCCTCGGGACTAGCGGGGGGTATAGCACAGATACGCAGTATTTT.

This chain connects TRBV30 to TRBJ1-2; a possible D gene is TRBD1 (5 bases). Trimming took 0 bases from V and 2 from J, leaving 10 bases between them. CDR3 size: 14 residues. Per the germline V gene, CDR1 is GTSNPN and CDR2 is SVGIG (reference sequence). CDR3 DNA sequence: TGTGCCTGGAGTGTCGGGGGGAGGAACTATGGCTACACCTTC. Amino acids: CAWSVGGRNYGYTF.

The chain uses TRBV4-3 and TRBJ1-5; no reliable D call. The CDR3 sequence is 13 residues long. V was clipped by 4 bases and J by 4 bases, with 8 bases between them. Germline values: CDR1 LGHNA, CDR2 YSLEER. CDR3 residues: CASSLRQNQPQHF. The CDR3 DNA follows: TGCGCCAGCAGCCTCCGACAAAATCAGCCCCAGCATTTT.

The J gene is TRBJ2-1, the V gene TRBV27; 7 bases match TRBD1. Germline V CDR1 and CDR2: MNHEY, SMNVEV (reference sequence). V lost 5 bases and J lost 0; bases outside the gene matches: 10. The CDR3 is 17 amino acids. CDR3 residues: CASSPHQTGYSYNEQFF. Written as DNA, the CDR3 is TGTGCCAGCAGTCCTCACCAGACAGGGTACTCCTACAATGAGCAGTTCTTC.

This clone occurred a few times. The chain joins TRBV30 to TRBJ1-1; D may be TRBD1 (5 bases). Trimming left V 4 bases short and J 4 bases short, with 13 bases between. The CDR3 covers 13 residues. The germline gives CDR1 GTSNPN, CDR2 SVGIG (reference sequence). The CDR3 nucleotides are TGTGCCTGGAATGAGGGGCGGGGCACTGAAGCTTTCTTT. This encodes CAWNEGRGTEAFF.

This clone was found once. The CDR3 loop reads CATSRDTGDIAEAFF. The CDR3 DNA is TGTGCCACCAGCAGAGATACAGGGGATATTGCTGAAGCTTTCTTT. The chain carries TRBV15 and TRBJ1-1; 7 bases are shared with TRBD1. J gave up 6 bases and V 0 bases, and 7 bases lay outside the gene matches. This CDR3 comprises 15 residues. The germline gives CDR1 LNHNV, CDR2 YYDKDF (reference sequence).

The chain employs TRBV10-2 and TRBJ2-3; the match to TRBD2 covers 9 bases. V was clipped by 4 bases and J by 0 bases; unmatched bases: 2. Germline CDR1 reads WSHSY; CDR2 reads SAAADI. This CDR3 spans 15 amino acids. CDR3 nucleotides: TGCGCCAGCAGTGCAGCGGGGGGAAGCACAGATACGCAGTATTTT. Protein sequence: CASSAAGGSTDTQYF.

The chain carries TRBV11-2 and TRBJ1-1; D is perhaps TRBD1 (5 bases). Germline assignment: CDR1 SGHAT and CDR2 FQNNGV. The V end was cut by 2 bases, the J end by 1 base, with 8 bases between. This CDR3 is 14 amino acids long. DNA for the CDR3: TGTGCCAGCAGCTTAACAGGACCGAACACTGAAGCTTTCTTT. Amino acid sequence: CASSLTGPNTEAFF.

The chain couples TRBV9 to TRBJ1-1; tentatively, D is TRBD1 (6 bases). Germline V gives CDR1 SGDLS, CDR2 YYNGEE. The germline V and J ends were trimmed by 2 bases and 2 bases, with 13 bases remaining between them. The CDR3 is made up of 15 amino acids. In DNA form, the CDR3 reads TGTGCCAGCAGCGTGGGGAGACAGGCCAACACTGAAGCTTTCTTT. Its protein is CASSVGRQANTEAFF.

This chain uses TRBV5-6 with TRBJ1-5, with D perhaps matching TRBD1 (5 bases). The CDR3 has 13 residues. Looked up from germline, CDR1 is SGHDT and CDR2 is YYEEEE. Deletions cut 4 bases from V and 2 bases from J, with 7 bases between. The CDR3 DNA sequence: TGTGCCAGCAGCCAGGGTGGCAATCAGCCCCAGCATTTT. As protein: CASSQGGNQPQHF.

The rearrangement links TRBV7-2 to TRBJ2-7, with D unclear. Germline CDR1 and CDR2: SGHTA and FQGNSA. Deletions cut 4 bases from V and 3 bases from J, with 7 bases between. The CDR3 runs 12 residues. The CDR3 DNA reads TGTGCCAGCAGCTATTTCAGCTACGAGCAGTACTTC. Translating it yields CASSYFSYEQYF.

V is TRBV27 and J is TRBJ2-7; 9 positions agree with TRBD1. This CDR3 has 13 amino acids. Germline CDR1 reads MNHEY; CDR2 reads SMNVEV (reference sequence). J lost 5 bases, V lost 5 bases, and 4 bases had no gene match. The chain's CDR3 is CASSIQGADEQYF. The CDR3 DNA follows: TGTGCCAGCAGTATACAGGGGGCCGACGAGCAGTACTTC.

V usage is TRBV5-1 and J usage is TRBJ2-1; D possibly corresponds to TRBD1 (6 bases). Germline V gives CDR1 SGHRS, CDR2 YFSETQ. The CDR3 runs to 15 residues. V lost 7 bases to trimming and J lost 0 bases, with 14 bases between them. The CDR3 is CASGTGTPSYNEQFF. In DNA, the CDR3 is TGCGCCAGCGGTACCGGGACACCCTCCTACAATGAGCAGTTCTTC. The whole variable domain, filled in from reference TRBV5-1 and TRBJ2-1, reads KAGVTQTPRYLIKTRGQQVTLSCSPISGHRSVSWYQQTPGQGLQFLFEYFSETQRNKGNFPGRFSGRQFSNSRSEMNVSTLELGDSALYLCASGTGTPSYNEQFFGPGTRLTVL.

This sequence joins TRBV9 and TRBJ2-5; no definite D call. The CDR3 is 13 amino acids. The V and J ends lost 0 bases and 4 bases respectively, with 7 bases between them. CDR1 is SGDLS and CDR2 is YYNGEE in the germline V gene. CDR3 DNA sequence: TGTGCCAGCAGCGTAGCTTTAGTAGAGACCCAGTACTTC. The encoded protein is CASSVALVETQYF.

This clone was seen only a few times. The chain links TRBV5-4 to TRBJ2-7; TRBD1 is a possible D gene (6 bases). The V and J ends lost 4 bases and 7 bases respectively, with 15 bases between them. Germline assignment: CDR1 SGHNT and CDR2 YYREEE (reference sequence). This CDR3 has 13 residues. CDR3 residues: CASSPQGTWEQYF. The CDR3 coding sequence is TGTGCCAGCAGCCCCCAGGGGACCTGGGAGCAGTACTTC.

This CDR3 reads CASSVELDRRSGNTIYF. The CDR3 nucleotides are TGTGCCAGCAGCGTAGAGTTAGACAGGCGCTCTGGAAACACCATATATTTT. This chain uses TRBV9 with TRBJ1-3; a possible D gene is TRBD1 (6 bases). The CDR3 sequence is 17 residues long. V was trimmed by 0 bases and J by 0 bases, leaving 13 bases between them. Germline assignment: CDR1 SGDLS and CDR2 YYNGEE.

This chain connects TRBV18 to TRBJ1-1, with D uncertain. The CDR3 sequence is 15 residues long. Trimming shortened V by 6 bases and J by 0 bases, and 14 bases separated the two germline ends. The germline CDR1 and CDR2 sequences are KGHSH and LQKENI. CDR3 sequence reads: CASSSGLIMNTEAFF. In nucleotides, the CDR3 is TGTGCCAGCTCGTCAGGACTTATCATGAACACTGAAGCTTTCTTT. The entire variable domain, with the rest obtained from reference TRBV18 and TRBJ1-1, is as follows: NAGVMQNPRHLVRRRGQEARLRCSPMKGHSHVYWYRQLPEEGLKFMVYLQKENIIDESGMPKERFSAEFPKEGPSILRIQQVVRGDSAAYFCASSSGLIMNTEAFFGQGTRLTVV.

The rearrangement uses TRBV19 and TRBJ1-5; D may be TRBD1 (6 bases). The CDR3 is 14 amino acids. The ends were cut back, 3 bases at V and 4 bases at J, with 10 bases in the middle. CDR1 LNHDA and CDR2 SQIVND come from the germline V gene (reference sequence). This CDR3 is CASSIRDTNQPQHF. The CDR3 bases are TGTGCCAGTAGTATCCGGGACACTAATCAGCCCCAGCATTTT. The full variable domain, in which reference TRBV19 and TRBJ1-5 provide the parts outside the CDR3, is DGGITQSPKYLFRKEGQNVTLSCEQNLNHDAMYWYRQDPGQGLRLIYYSQIVNDFQKGDIAEGYSVSREKKESFPLTVTSAQKNPTAFYLCASSIRDTNQPQHFGDGTRLSIL.

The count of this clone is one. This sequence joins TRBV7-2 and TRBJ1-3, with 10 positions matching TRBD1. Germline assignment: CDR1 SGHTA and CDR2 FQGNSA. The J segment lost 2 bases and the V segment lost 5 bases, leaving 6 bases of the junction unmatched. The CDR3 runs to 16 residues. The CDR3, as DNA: TGTGCCAGCAGCGCGGGGGGGACAGGGGCTGGAAACACCATATATTTT. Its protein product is CASSAGGTGAGNTIYF.

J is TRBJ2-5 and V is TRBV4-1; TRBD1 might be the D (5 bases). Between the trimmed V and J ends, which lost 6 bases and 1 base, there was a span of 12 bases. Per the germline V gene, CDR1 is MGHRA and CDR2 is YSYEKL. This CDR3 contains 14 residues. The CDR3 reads CASSPAGIQETQYF. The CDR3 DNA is TGCGCCAGCAGTCCCGCAGGGATCCAAGAGACCCAGTACTTC.